The 7 T cell receptor beta chains reported below all come from one sample, sequenced in a study of T cell responses to AZD1222 COVID-19 vaccine. The method was immunoSEQ multiplex PCR; TCRdb's version includes in-frame clones alone and lacks a portion of them. This table lists about 140,000 clones. Sequenced input: peripheral blood. The receptors stem from an adult in good health.

V usage is TRBV28 and J usage is TRBJ1-3; maybe TRBD1 (5 bases). The CDR3 sequence is 15 residues long. CDR1 is MDHEN, CDR2 SYDVKM, per germline. Trimming took off 5 bases at V and 0 bases at J, with 11 bases between the two ends. The CDR3 sequence: CASSSTGLSGNTIYF. The CDR3 DNA follows: TGTGCCAGCAGTAGCACAGGCCTCTCTGGAAACACCATATATTTT.

CDR3: CASSETEGEQFF. The CDR3 DNA sequence: TGTGCCAGCAGTGAAACTGAGGGCGAGCAGTTCTTC. This chain joins TRBV6-4 and TRBJ2-1, with a weak D call TRBD2 (5 bases). The V and J ends lost 3 bases and 10 bases respectively, with 10 bases between them. This CDR3 has 12 residues. Germline V gene sequence: CDR1 MRHNA, CDR2 SNTAGT.

This chain joins TRBV19 and TRBJ1-1; possible D gene TRBD1, 6 bases. Trimming stripped 6 bases from V and 1 base from J, with 9 bases between. This CDR3 spans 13 amino acids. Germline V gene lookup returns CDR1 LNHDA and CDR2 SQIVND (reference sequence). The CDR3 spells CASSSGQNTEAFF. CDR3 nucleotides: TGTGCCAGTAGCTCGGGACAGAACACTGAAGCTTTCTTT.

The gene calls are TRBV28 and TRBJ2-5, with 7 bases matching TRBD1. Trimming at V came to 11 bases and at J to 1 base, leaving 13 bases not matched to a gene. CDR1 is MDHEN and CDR2 is SYDVKM in the germline V gene. The CDR3 contains 15 residues. CDR3 nucleotide sequence: TGTGCCTCCCAAGAGGGGACAGCGGCCCAAGAGACCCAGTACTTC. Its translation is CASQEGTAAQETQYF.

V gene TRBV7-8 combines with J gene TRBJ1-2; perhaps TRBD1 as D (6 bases). The CDR3 runs 13 residues. Looked up from germline, CDR1 is SGHVS and CDR2 is FQNEAQ. Trimming shortened V by 5 bases and J by 6 bases, and 13 bases separated the two germline ends. CDR3 sequence (DNA): TGTGCCAGCAGCCCCTACAGGGTAGATGGCTACACCTTC. Protein product: CASSPYRVDGYTF.

The chain combines TRBV9 with TRBJ2-5, with D possibly called TRBD1 or TRBD2 (6 bases each). Germline CDR1 reads SGDLS; CDR2 reads YYNGEE. This CDR3 contains 13 residues. V dropped 7 bases and J dropped 4 bases, with 14 bases sitting between them. The CDR3 loop reads CASSTGAGETQYF. In DNA, the CDR3 is TGTGCCAGCTCGACGGGGGCGGGAGAGACCCAGTACTTC.

The chain joins TRBV7-8 to TRBJ1-1; tentatively, D is TRBD1 (5 bases). V lost 4 bases and J 7 bases, leaving 10 bases between the germline ends. This CDR3 is 12 amino acids long. Germline V gene data show CDR1 as SGHVS and CDR2 as FQNEAQ. For the CDR3, the DNA is TGTGCCAGCAGCTCCCCCGGGGGTGAAGCTTTCTTT. Encoded protein: CASSSPGGEAFF.